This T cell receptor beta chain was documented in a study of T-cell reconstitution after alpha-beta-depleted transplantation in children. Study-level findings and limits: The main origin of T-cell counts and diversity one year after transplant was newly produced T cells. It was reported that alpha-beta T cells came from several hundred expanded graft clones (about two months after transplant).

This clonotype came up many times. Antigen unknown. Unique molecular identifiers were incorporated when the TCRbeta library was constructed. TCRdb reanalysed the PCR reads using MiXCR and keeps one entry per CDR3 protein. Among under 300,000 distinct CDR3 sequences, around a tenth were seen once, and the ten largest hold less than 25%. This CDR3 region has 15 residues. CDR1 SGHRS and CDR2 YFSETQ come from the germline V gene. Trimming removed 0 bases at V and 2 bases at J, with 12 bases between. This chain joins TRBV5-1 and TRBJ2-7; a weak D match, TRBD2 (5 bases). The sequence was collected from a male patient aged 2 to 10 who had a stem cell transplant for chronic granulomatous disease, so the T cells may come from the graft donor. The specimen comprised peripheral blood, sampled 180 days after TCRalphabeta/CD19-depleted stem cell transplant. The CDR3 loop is CASSLAAGWAYEQYF. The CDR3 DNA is TGCGCCAGCAGCTTGGCGGCGGGTTGGGCCTACGAGCAGTACTTC.